The 12 T cell receptor beta chains below were found in one sample sequenced in a study of blood T cell repertoires in COVID-19. Here immunoSEQ multiplex PCR was the method, and the copy in TCRdb shows in-frame clones only, minus some. The repertoire consists of more than 400,000 clones, with approximately 86% occurring once and the leading ten covering about 0.65%. The specimen was PBMCs or T cells enriched from blood (not recorded which). The receptor source for this set is a woman between 18 and 29 years old who had recovered from COVID-19.

This chain joins TRBV4-1 and TRBJ1-1; D is unresolved. Germline V gene sequence: CDR1 MGHRA, CDR2 YSYEKL. This CDR3 is built from 14 residues. V was shortened by 0 bases and J by 4 bases, with 9 bases between the two germline ends. CDR3 protein: CASSQDGESTEAFF. CDR3 nucleotides: TGCGCCAGCAGCCAAGATGGAGAGAGCACTGAAGCTTTCTTT.

This sequence joins TRBV2 and TRBJ1-2; 7 positions agree with TRBD1. After removal of 8 bases from V and 4 bases from J, the junction contained 13 bases not matched to a gene. Looked up from germline, CDR1 is SNHLY and CDR2 is FYNNEI. The CDR3 runs to 15 residues. The CDR3 is CASSSEGQTGYGYTF. CDR3 DNA: TGTGCCAGCTCGTCAGAGGGACAGACGGGCTATGGCTACACCTTC.

This clone has only a few counts. The CDR3 region is CASSPTSGGANEFF. Written as DNA, the CDR3 is TGCGCCAGCAGCCCTACTAGCGGGGGGGCCAACGAGTTCTTC. The rearrangement joins TRBV5-1 to TRBJ2-1; 13 nucleotides line up with TRBD2. The germline V gene has CDR1 SGHRS and CDR2 YFSETQ. The V segment lost 4 bases and the J segment 14 bases; nucleotides outside the gene matches: 9. The CDR3 length is 14 residues.

This clone was seen only once. The CDR3 here is CAISGGQGDEQYF. CDR3 coding DNA: TGTGCCATCAGCGGGGGACAGGGGGATGAGCAGTACTTC. The V and J genes are TRBV10-3 and TRBJ2-7; 11 positions agree with TRBD1. The CDR3 spans 13 residues. Germline CDR1 and CDR2: ENHRY and SYGVKD. Trimming at V came to 6 bases and at J to 7 bases, leaving 5 bases not matched to a gene.

The V and J genes are TRBV6-5 and TRBJ1-3; D is unresolved. The CDR3 spans 15 residues. V was clipped by 6 bases and J by 0 bases, with 12 bases between them. Germline loops: CDR1 MNHEY, CDR2 SVGAGI. The CDR3 here is CASRSILYSGNTIYF. The CDR3 nucleotides read TGTGCCAGCAGGAGTATTTTATACTCTGGAAACACCATATATTTT.

Only one count was recorded for this clone. This chain connects TRBV9 to TRBJ1-4; TRBD1 matches 7 bases. Germline CDR1 reads SGDLS; CDR2 reads YYNGEE. The CDR3 sequence is 15 residues long. The J segment lost 7 bases and the V segment lost 4 bases, leaving 10 bases of the junction unmatched. The DNA of the CDR3 is TGTGCCAGCAGCCCTTTGACAGGGCTCGGTGAAAAACTGTTTTTT. Its protein is CASSPLTGLGEKLFF.

The chain recombines TRBV29-1 with TRBJ1-1, with D perhaps TRBD1 (5 bases). V lost 3 bases and J lost 5, with 13 bases in between. The CDR3 contains 13 residues. CDR1 and CDR2 (germline): SQVTM, ANQGSEA. Here the CDR3 reads CSVDFGGRTEAFF. CDR3 sequence (DNA): TGCAGCGTTGATTTCGGGGGACGAACTGAAGCTTTCTTT.

The CDR3 DNA reads TGTGCCAGCAGCCAAGATGCGGCGGGAGATACGCAGTATTTT. Translation: CASSQDAAGDTQYF. The V gene is TRBV3-1 (or the pseudogene TRBV3-2), the J gene TRBJ2-3, with D possibly being TRBD2 (5 bases). The CDR3 runs 14 residues. V gave up 0 bases and J gave up 5 bases, with 9 bases separating them. Germline V gene lookup returns CDR1 LGHDT and CDR2 YNNKEL (reference sequence).

This clone was picked up a small number of times. The CDR3 DNA sequence: TGCAGTGCTAGTTGGGGGACACTTAATTCACCCCTCCACTTT. As protein: CSASWGTLNSPLHF. The chain links TRBV20-1 to TRBJ1-6; TRBD1 might be the D (6 bases). CDR1 and CDR2 from the germline V gene are DFQATT and SNEGSKA (reference sequence). Trimming took off 3 bases at V and 6 bases at J, with 12 bases between the two ends. The CDR3 runs 14 residues.

V usage is TRBV27 and J usage is TRBJ1-3; no firm D call. This CDR3 has 14 amino acids. Trimming shortened V by 5 bases and J by 2 bases, and 10 bases separated the two germline ends. From germline, CDR1 is MNHEY and CDR2 SMNVEV (reference sequence). This CDR3 reads CASSTNPPGNTIYF. Written as DNA, the CDR3 is TGTGCCAGCAGTACAAATCCCCCTGGAAACACCATATATTTT.

The chain carries TRBV9 and TRBJ1-2; maybe TRBD1 (6 bases). Germline CDR1 reads SGDLS; CDR2 reads YYNGEE. The germline V and J ends were trimmed by 4 bases and 4 bases, with 14 bases remaining between them. CDR3 length: 14 residues. The CDR3 loop is CASSPGQTFYGYTF. CDR3 nucleotides: TGTGCCAGCAGCCCAGGACAGACATTCTATGGCTACACCTTC.

This chain connects TRBV10-2 to TRBJ2-7; TRBD1 matches 7 bases. CDR1 is WSHSY, CDR2 SAAADI, per germline. Trimming cost V 6 bases and J 2 bases; bases outside gene matches: 13. The CDR3 is 16 residues long. The CDR3 is CASRFFRDRPTYEQYF. For the CDR3, the DNA is TGCGCCAGCAGATTTTTCCGGGACAGACCAACCTACGAGCAGTACTTC.